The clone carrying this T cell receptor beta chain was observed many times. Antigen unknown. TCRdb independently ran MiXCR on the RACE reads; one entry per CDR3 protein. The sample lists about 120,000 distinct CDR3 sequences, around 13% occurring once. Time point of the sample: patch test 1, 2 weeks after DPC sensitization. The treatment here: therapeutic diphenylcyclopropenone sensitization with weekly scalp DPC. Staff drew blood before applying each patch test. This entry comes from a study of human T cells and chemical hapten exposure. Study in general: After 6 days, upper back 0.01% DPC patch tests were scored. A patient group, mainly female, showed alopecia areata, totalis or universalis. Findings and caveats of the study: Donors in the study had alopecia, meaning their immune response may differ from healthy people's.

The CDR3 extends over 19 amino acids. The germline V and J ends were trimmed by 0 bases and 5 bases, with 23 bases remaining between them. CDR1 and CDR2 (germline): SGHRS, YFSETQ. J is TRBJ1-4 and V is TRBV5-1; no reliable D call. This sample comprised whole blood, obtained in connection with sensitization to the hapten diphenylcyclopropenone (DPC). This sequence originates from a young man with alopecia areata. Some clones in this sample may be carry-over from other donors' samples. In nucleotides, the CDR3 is TGCGCCAGCAGCTTGGACAGACGGCGGATCCTGAGGGCAAATGAAAAACTGTTTTTT. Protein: CASSLDRRRILRANEKLFF.